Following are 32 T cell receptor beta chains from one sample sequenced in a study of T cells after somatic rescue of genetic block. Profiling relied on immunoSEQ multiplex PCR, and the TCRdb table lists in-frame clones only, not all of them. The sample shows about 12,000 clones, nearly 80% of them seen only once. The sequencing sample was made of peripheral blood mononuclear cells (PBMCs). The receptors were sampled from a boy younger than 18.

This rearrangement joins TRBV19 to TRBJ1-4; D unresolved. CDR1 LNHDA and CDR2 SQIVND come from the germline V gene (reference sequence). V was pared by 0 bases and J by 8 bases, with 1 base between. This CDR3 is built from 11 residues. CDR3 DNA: TGTGCCAGTAGTATAGAGGAAAAACTGTTTTTT. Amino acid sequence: CASSIEEKLFF. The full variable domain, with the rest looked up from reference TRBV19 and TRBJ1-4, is DGGITQSPKYLFRKEGQNVTLSCEQNLNHDAMYWYRQDPGQGLRLIYYSQIVNDFQKGDIAEGYSVSREKKESFPLTVTSAQKNPTAFYLCASSIEEKLFFGSGTQLSVL.

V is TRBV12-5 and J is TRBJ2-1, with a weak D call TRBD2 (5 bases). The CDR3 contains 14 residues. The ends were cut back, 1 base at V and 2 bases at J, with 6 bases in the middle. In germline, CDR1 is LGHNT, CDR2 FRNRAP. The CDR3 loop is CASGLGGPYNEQFF. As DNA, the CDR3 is TGTGCTAGTGGTTTGGGCGGGCCCTACAATGAGCAGTTCTTC.

In DNA form, the CDR3 reads TGTGCCAGCAGCGACTGGGGGGCTAGCAATCAGCCCCAGCATTTT. Its protein product is CASSDWGASNQPQHF. J is TRBJ1-5 and V is TRBV6-1; perhaps TRBD1 as D (6 bases). Between the trimmed V and J ends, which lost 6 bases and 0 bases, there was a span of 12 bases. Germline V gene data show CDR1 as MNHNS and CDR2 as SASEGT. The CDR3 is 15 residues long.

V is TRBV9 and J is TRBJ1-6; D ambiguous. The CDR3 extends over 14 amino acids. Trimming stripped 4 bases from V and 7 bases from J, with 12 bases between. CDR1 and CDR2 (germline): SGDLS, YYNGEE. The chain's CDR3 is CASSSDPRNSPLHF. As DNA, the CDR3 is TGTGCCAGCAGCTCGGACCCGCGAAATTCACCCCTCCACTTT.

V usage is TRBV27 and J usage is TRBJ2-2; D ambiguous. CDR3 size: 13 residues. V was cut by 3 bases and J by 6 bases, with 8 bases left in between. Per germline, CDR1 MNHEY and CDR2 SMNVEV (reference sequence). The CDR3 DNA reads TGTGCCAGCAGTTTCGGGTTCCCCGGGGAGCTGTTTTTT. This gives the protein CASSFGFPGELFF.

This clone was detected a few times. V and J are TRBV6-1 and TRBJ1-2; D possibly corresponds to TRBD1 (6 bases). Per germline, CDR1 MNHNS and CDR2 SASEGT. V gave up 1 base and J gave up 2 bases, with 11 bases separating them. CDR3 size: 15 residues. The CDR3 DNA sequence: TGTGCCAGCAGTGAAGTCTCCGACAGGAACTATGGCTACACCTTC. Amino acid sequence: CASSEVSDRNYGYTF.

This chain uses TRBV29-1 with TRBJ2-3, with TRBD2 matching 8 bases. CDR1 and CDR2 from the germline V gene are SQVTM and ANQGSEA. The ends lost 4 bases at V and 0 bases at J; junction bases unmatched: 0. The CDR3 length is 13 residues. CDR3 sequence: CSVGGRSTDTQYF. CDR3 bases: TGCAGCGTTGGCGGGAGGAGCACAGATACGCAGTATTTT.

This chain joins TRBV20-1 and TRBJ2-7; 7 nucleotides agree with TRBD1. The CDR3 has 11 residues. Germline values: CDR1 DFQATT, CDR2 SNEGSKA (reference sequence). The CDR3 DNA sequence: TGCAGCGTGGGACAGCGTTACGAGCAGTACTTC. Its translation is CSVGQRYEQYF.

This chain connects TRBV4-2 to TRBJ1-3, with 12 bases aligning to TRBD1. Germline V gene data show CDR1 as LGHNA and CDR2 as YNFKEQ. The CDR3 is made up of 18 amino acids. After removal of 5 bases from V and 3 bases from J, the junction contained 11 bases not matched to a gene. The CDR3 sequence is CASSGRDRGLKGGNTIYF. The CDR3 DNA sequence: TGTGCCAGCAGCGGCCGGGACAGGGGGCTGAAAGGTGGAAACACCATATATTTT.

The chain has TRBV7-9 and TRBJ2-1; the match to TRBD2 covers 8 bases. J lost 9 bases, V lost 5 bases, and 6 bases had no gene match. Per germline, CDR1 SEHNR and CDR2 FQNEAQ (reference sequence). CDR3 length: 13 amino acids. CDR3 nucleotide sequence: TGTGCCAGCAGCCGTAGCGGGGTTACTGAGCAGTTCTTC. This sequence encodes CASSRSGVTEQFF.

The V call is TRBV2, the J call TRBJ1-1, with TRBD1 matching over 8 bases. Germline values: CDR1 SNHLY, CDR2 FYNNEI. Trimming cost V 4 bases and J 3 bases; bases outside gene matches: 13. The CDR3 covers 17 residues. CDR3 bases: TGTGCCAGCAGTGGGACAGGGTCGTATCCCGATTACACTGAAGCTTTCTTT. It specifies CASSGTGSYPDYTEAFF.

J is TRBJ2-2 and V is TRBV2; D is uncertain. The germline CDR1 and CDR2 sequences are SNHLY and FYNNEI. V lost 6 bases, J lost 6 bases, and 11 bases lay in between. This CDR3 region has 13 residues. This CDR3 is CASRVLAPGELFF. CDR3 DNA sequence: TGTGCCAGCAGGGTTTTAGCCCCCGGGGAGCTGTTTTTT.

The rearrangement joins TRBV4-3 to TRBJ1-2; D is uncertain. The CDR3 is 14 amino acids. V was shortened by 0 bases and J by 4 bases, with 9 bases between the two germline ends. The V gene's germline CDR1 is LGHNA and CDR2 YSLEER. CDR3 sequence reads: CASSQENPAYGYTF. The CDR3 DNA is TGCGCCAGCAGCCAAGAGAACCCTGCCTATGGCTACACCTTC.

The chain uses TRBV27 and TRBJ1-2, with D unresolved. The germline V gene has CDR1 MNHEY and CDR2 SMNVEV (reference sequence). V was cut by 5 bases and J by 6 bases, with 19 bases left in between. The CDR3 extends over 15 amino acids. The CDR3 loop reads CASSPTLGSPDGYTF. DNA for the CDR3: TGTGCCAGCAGTCCTACCCTCGGGTCCCCGGATGGCTACACCTTC.

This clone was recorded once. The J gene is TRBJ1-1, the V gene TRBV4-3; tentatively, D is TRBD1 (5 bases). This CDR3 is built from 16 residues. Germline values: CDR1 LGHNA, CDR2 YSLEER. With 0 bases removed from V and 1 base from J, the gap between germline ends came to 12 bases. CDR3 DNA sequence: TGCGCCAGCAGCCAAGATCGGGGACCTCCGAACACTGAAGCTTTCTTT. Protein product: CASSQDRGPPNTEAFF.

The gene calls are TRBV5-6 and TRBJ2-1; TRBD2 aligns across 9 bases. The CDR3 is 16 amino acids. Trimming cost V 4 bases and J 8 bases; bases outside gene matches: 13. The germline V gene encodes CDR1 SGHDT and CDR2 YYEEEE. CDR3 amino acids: CASSPDPAGGPDEQFF. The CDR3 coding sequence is TGTGCCAGCAGCCCGGATCCGGCGGGGGGGCCGGATGAGCAGTTCTTC.

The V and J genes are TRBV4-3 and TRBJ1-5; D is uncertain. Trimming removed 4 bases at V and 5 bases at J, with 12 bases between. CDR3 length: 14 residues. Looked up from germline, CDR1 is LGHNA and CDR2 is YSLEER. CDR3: CASSPWTVDQPQHF. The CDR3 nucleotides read TGCGCCAGCAGCCCTTGGACGGTGGATCAGCCCCAGCATTTT.

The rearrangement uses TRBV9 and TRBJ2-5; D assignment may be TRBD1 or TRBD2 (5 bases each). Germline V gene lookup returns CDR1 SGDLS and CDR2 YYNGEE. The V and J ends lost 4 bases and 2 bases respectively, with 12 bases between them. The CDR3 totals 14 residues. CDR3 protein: CASSPGWGQETQYF. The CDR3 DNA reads TGTGCCAGCAGCCCGGGTTGGGGGCAAGAGACCCAGTACTTC.

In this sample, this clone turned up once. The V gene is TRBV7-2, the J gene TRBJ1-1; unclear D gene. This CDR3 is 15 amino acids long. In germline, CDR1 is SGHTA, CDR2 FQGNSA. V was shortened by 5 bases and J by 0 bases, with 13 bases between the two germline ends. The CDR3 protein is CASSDTPFVNTEAFF. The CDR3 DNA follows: TGTGCCAGCAGCGATACCCCGTTTGTGAACACTGAAGCTTTCTTT.

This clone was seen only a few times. The CDR3 loop is CASSQFDVDTEAFF. CDR3 sequence (DNA): TGCGCCAGCAGCCAGTTCGATGTGGACACTGAAGCTTTCTTT. The chain joins TRBV4-1 to TRBJ1-1; no definite D call. V was clipped by 3 bases and J by 3 bases, with 11 bases between them. CDR1 is MGHRA and CDR2 is YSYEKL in the germline V gene. The CDR3 runs to 14 residues.

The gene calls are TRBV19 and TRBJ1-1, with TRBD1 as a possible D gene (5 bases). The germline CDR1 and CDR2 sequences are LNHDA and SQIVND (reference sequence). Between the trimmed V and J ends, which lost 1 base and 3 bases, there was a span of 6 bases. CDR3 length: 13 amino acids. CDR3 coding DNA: TGTGCCAGTAGTATAGGACAGCACACTGAAGCTTTCTTT. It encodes CASSIGQHTEAFF.

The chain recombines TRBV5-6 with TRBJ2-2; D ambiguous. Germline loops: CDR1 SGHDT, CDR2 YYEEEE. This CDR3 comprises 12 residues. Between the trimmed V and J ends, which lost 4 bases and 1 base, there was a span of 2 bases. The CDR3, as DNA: TGTGCCAGCAGCCGGAACACCGGGGAGCTGTTTTTT. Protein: CASSRNTGELFF.

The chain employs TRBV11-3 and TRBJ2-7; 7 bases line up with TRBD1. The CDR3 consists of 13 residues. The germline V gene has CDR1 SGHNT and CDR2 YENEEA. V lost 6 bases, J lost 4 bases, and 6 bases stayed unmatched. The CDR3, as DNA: TGTGCCAGCAGGAGGGACAGACTTTACGAGCAGTACTTC. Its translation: CASRRDRLYEQYF. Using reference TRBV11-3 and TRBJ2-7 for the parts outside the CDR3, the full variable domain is EAGVVQSPRYKIIEKKQPVAFWCNPISGHNTLYWYLQNLGQGPELLIRYENEEAVDDSQLPKDRFSAERLKGVDSTLKIQPAELGDSAVYLCASRRDRLYEQYFGPGTRLTVT.

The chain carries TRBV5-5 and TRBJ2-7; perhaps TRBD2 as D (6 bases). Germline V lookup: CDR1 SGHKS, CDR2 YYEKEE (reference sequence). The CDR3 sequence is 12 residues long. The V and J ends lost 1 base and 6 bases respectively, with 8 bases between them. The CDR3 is CASSLRGGEQYF. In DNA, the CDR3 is TGTGCCAGCAGCTTGCGGGGAGGCGAGCAGTACTTC.

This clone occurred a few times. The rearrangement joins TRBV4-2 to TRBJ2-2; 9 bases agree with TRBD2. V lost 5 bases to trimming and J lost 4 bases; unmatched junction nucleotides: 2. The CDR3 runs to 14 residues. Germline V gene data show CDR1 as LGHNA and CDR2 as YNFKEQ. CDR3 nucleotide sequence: TGTGCCAGCAGCTATAGCGGGAGCACCGGGGAGCTGTTTTTT. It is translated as CASSYSGSTGELFF.

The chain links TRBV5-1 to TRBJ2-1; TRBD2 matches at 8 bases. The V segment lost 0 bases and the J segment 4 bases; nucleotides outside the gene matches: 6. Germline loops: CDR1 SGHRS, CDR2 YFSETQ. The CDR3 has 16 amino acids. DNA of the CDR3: TGCGCCAGCAGCTTGGCCTCCGGGAGGGCGTACAATGAGCAGTTCTTC. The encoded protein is CASSLASGRAYNEQFF.

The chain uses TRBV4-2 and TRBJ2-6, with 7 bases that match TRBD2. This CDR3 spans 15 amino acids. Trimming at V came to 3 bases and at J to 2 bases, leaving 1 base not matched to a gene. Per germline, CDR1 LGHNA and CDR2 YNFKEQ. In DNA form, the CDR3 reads TGTGCCAGCAGCCAGGGAGGGACTGGGGCCAACGTCCTGACTTTC. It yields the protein CASSQGGTGANVLTF.

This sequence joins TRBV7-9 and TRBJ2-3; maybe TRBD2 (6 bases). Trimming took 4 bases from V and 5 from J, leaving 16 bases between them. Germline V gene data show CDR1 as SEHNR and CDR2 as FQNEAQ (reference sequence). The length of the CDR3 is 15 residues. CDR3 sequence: CASSSLVGRGDTQYF. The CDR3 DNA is TGTGCCAGCAGCTCCCTGGTAGGGCGGGGAGATACGCAGTATTTT.

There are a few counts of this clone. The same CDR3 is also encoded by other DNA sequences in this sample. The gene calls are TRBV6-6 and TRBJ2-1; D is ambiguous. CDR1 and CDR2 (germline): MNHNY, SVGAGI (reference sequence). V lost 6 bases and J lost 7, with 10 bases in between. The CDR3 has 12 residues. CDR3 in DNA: TGTGCCAGCAGAGGTGGGGTTAATGAGCAGTTCTTC. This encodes CASRGGVNEQFF.

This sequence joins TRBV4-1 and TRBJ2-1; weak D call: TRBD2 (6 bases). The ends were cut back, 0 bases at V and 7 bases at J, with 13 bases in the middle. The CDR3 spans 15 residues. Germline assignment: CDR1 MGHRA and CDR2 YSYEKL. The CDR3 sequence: CASSQERRGLNEQFF. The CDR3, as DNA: TGCGCCAGCAGCCAAGAACGACGGGGGTTGAATGAGCAGTTCTTC.

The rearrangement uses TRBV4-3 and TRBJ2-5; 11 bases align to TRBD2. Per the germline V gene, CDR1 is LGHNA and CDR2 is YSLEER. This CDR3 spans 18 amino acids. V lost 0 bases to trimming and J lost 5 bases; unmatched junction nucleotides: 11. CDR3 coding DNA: TGCGCCAGCAGCCAAGACACTAGCGGGAGAGTTCTGAAGGAGACCCAGTACTTC. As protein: CASSQDTSGRVLKETQYF.

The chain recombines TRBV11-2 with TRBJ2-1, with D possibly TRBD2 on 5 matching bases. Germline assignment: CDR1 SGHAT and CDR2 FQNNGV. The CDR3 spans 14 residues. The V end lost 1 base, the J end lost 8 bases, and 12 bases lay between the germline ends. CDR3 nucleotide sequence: TGTGCCAGCAGCTTAGTGGGCCCCGGGGATGAGCAGTTCTTC. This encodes CASSLVGPGDEQFF.